This TCR beta chain stems from a study of cytomegalovirus exposure and HLA in healthy donors. Overall study: Unique TCR beta sequences numbering approximately 100 million came from around 180 million T cells in an earlier analysis. Study results and caveats: Another analysis was done later, and it associated 16,951 TCR beta sequences with HLA alleles at 0.05 false discovery rate.

With regard to this clone: What it recognizes is unknown.

V was clipped by 4 bases and J by 5 bases, with 11 bases between them. This CDR3 has 13 amino acids. Germline CDR1 and CDR2: SGHDN and FVKESK. A multiplex PCR was run with 60 Vbeta primers and 13 Jbeta primers. Only in-frame clones appear in the TCRdb table, and some are missing; sequencing was by immunoSEQ multiplex PCR. The sample lists roughly 150,000 clones, 85% seen once, with 1% in the top ten. The source material was PBMCs. The chain joins TRBV14 to TRBJ1-2; D perhaps matches TRBD1 (6 bases). This TCR came from a boy between 2 and 10 years old in good health and CMV-seronegative. CDR3 in DNA: TGTGCCAGCAGCCCCGACAGGCAGTATGGCTACACCTTC. Translation gives CASSPDRQYGYTF.